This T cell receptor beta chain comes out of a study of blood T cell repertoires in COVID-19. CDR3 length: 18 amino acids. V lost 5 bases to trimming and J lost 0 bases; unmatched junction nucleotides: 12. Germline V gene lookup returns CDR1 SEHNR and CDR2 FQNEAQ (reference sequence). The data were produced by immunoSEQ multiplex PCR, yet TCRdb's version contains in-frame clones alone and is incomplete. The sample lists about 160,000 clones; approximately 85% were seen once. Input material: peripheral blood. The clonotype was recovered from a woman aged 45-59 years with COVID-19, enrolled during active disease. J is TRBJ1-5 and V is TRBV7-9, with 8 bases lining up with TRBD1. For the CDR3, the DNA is TGTGCCAGCAGCAGAGGGACAGGTTATACATCTAGCAATCAGCCCCAGCATTTT. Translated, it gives CASSRGTGYTSSNQPQHF.